These 26 T cell receptor beta chains came from one sample sequenced in a study of blood T cell repertoires in COVID-19. The repertoire was sequenced with immunoSEQ multiplex PCR; TCRdb's copy has only in-frame clones and lacks some. The data show tens of thousands of clones, with 70% to 90% seen just once and 0.55% held by the top ten. The sequenced sample consisted of peripheral blood. These TCRs come from a woman in her forties with active or convalescent COVID-19.

The chain recombines TRBV4-3 with TRBJ2-1; the match to TRBD2 covers 7 bases. V shed 1 base and J 9 bases; nucleotides not matched to a gene: 12. CDR3 size: 16 residues. Germline CDR1 LGHNA, CDR2 YSLEER. The DNA for the CDR3 is TGCGCCAGCAGCCAAGCAGGACATTTCAGGGAGGGTGAGCAGTTCTTC. It is translated as CASSQAGHFREGEQFF.

The chain is built from TRBV27 and TRBJ2-6; tentative D call: TRBD1 (6 bases). The CDR3 runs 16 residues. Trimming removed 4 bases at V and 0 bases at J, with 10 bases between. Germline V gene data show CDR1 as MNHEY and CDR2 as SMNVEV (reference sequence). The CDR3: CASSYQGSSGANVLTF. The DNA for the CDR3 is TGTGCCAGCAGTTACCAGGGGTCCTCTGGGGCCAACGTCCTGACTTTC.

CDR3 sequence reads: CASSFAGQGINYGYTF. The CDR3 region has the DNA TGTGCCAGCAGTTTCGCCGGACAGGGGATCAACTATGGCTACACCTTC. The rearrangement links TRBV27 to TRBJ1-2; 9 bases match TRBD1. This CDR3 comprises 16 residues. Germline V gene sequence: CDR1 MNHEY, CDR2 SMNVEV (reference sequence). The J segment lost 2 bases and the V segment lost 3 bases, leaving 7 bases of the junction unmatched.

The rearrangement joins TRBV12-5 to TRBJ1-5, with 8 nucleotides matching TRBD1. After removal of 6 bases from V and 7 bases from J, the junction contained 5 bases not matched to a gene. The CDR3 totals 13 residues. Germline CDR1 LGHNT, CDR2 FRNRAP. CDR3 DNA sequence: TGTGCTAGTGGACAGGACAGGGAACAGCCCCAGCATTTT. It translates to CASGQDREQPQHF.

The rearrangement joins TRBV7-2 to TRBJ1-1; 7 bases align to TRBD1. V was pared by 3 bases and J by 6 bases, with 4 bases of the junction left unmatched. The CDR3 runs 13 residues. CDR1 is SGHTA and CDR2 is FQGNSA in the germline V gene. CDR3 sequence: CASSFRGQAEAFF. The CDR3 DNA follows: TGTGCCAGCAGCTTTAGGGGGCAAGCTGAAGCTTTCTTT.

This sequence joins TRBV10-3 and TRBJ2-1, with 16 bases fitting TRBD2. V shed 5 bases and J 8 bases; nucleotides not matched to a gene: 18. CDR1 ENHRY and CDR2 SYGVKD come from the germline V gene. The CDR3 runs 20 residues. CDR3 in DNA: TGTGCCATCAGTCCCCGCGGGACTAGCGGGAGGGGAAAGCTGAGCGATGAGCAGTTCTTC. It translates to CAISPRGTSGRGKLSDEQFF.

The rearrangement links TRBV30 to TRBJ1-5, with D perhaps matching TRBD1 (6 bases). Germline-derived CDR1 and CDR2 are GTSNPN and SVGIG (reference sequence). The V end lost 2 bases, the J end lost 6 bases, and 11 bases lay between the germline ends. This CDR3 is 13 amino acids long. CDR3 loop: CAWSTQGSQPQHF. Written as DNA, the CDR3 is TGTGCCTGGAGTACACAGGGCAGTCAGCCCCAGCATTTT.

The rearrangement joins TRBV6-1 to TRBJ2-7; 9 nucleotides agree with TRBD1. Germline CDR1 reads MNHNS; CDR2 reads SASEGT. CDR3 size: 15 residues. V trimming: 6 bases; J trimming: 2 bases; junction bases outside the gene matches: 8. The CDR3 here is CASSLPGQGTYEQYF. The CDR3 region has the DNA TGTGCCAGCAGCTTGCCGGGACAGGGTACCTACGAGCAGTACTTC.

Here the CDR3 DNA reads TGCGCCAGCAGCTCTGGAGTGGGGACAGGGATGTTCGGGGCCAACGTCCTGACTTTC. As protein: CASSSGVGTGMFGANVLTF. The rearrangement uses TRBV5-1 and TRBJ2-6, with 9 bases that match TRBD1. The V segment lost 3 bases and the J segment 4 bases; nucleotides outside the gene matches: 14. From germline, CDR1 is SGHRS and CDR2 YFSETQ. The CDR3 extends over 19 amino acids.

V is TRBV28 and J is TRBJ2-2, with D unresolved. This CDR3 comprises 15 residues. Germline loops: CDR1 MDHEN, CDR2 SYDVKM. V was shortened by 4 bases and J by 3 bases, with 12 bases between the two germline ends. CDR3 nucleotide sequence: TGTGCCAGCAGTTCCTGGAGCCGGGACACCGGGGAGCTGTTTTTT. It encodes CASSSWSRDTGELFF. Combining the CDR3 with reference TRBV28 and TRBJ2-2 gives the whole variable domain DVKVTQSSRYLVKRTGEKVFLECVQDMDHENMFWYRQDPGLGLRLIYFSYDVKMKEKGDIPEGYSVSREKKERFSLILESASTNQTSMYLCASSSWSRDTGELFFGEGSRLTVL.

V is TRBV11-1 and J is TRBJ2-7; TRBD2 agrees at 8 bases. CDR3 length equals 15 residues. J gave up 2 bases and V 5 bases, and 8 bases lay outside the gene matches. Germline-derived CDR1 and CDR2 are SGHAT and FQDESV (reference sequence). The CDR3 DNA reads as TGTGCCAGCAGCCGGGAGGGTTTGGCTACCTACGAGCAGTACTTC. Its protein product is CASSREGLATYEQYF.

The genes are TRBV6-5 and TRBJ1-6; D might be TRBD1 (6 bases). The CDR3 is made up of 16 amino acids. Germline lookup yields CDR1 MNHEY and CDR2 SVGAGI. Trimming removed 2 bases from V and 10 bases from J, with 18 bases in between. The CDR3 DNA is TGTGCCAGCAGTTACCTCCCCGCGGGGGCCGGATCACCCCTCCACTTT. This codes for CASSYLPAGAGSPLHF.

The rearrangement links TRBV5-1 to TRBJ2-5, with TRBD2 matching over 13 bases. Germline V gene lookup returns CDR1 SGHRS and CDR2 YFSETQ. The CDR3 totals 16 residues. Trimming at V came to 4 bases and at J to 2 bases, leaving 5 bases not matched to a gene. The CDR3 is CASSPGLAGFQETQYF. The CDR3 region has the DNA TGCGCCAGCAGCCCGGGACTAGCGGGATTTCAAGAGACCCAGTACTTC.

The rearrangement joins TRBV7-2 to TRBJ1-1, with 10 bases aligning to TRBD1. The CDR3 runs to 17 residues. From germline, CDR1 is SGHTA and CDR2 FQGNSA. V was pared by 5 bases and J by 0 bases, with 9 bases of the junction left unmatched. In DNA form, the CDR3 reads TGTGCCAGCAGCCCTGGGACAGGGGTCTCCATGAACACTGAAGCTTTCTTT. This gives the protein CASSPGTGVSMNTEAFF.

This rearrangement joins TRBV6-2 or TRBV6-3 to TRBJ2-7, with 12 bases fitting TRBD2. This CDR3 is built from 17 residues. V shed 6 bases and J 5 bases; nucleotides not matched to a gene: 14. Germline loops: CDR1 MNHEY, CDR2 SVGEGT. DNA of the CDR3: TGTGCCAGCAGCTATGCCGGACTAGCGGGGTTTCTACACGAGCAGTACTTC. This sequence encodes CASSYAGLAGFLHEQYF.

The CDR3 here is CASSTLLAGLDEQYF. As DNA, the CDR3 is TGTGCCAGCAGTACCCTTCTAGCGGGATTAGACGAGCAGTACTTC. The rearrangement uses TRBV27 and TRBJ2-7; 9 nucleotides align to TRBD2. The germline V gene has CDR1 MNHEY and CDR2 SMNVEV (reference sequence). The ends lost 5 bases at V and 5 bases at J; junction bases unmatched: 10. The CDR3 covers 15 residues.

The genes are TRBV9 and TRBJ2-3; 9 bases map to TRBD2. The J segment lost 1 base and the V segment lost 0 bases, leaving 9 bases of the junction unmatched. Germline V CDR1 and CDR2: SGDLS, YYNGEE. This CDR3 has 18 residues. The DNA for the CDR3 is TGTGCCAGCAGCGTAGTGAGCGGGAGGACCCTGGGCACAGATACGCAGTATTTT. This encodes CASSVVSGRTLGTDTQYF.

With respect to this clone: The sample carries other DNA sequences with the same CDR3. The V and J genes are TRBV5-4 and TRBJ2-3, with 8 nucleotides matching TRBD1. Trimming at V came to 0 bases and at J to 2 bases, leaving 2 bases not matched to a gene. CDR3 length: 15 amino acids. Germline V gene data show CDR1 as SGHNT and CDR2 as YYREEE (reference sequence). The CDR3 sequence is CASSLDRGFTDTQYF. CDR3 in DNA: TGTGCCAGCAGCTTGGACAGGGGGTTCACAGATACGCAGTATTTT.

The rearrangement uses TRBV7-6 and TRBJ2-7; D possibly corresponds to TRBD1 (5 bases). Germline V gene sequence: CDR1 SGHVS, CDR2 FNYEAQ. This CDR3 has 13 residues. Trimming took 1 base from V and 4 from J, leaving 8 bases between them. The DNA for the CDR3 is TGTGCCAGCAGCTTAGTACAGGCTTACGAGCAGTACTTC. This sequence encodes CASSLVQAYEQYF.

This clone was observed once. The chain has TRBV7-2 and TRBJ1-2, with TRBD1 identical over 7 bases. The CDR3 covers 18 residues. Germline assignment: CDR1 SGHTA and CDR2 FQGNSA. The J segment lost 8 bases and the V segment lost 1 base, leaving 19 bases of the junction unmatched. The CDR3 coding sequence is TGTGCCAGCAGCTTAGGGCCAACCTCTAAAACAGGGGTTGGAGGCTACACCTTC. Translating gives CASSLGPTSKTGVGGYTF.

This clone turned up a few times. The CDR3 region is CASSNPLAGKYGYTF. CDR3 in DNA: TGTGCCAGCAGCAACCCCCTGGCAGGGAAGTATGGCTACACCTTC. The rearrangement uses TRBV5-4 and TRBJ1-2, with D perhaps matching TRBD1 (5 bases). The CDR3 covers 15 residues. Trimming stripped 4 bases from V and 5 bases from J, with 18 bases between. Per germline, CDR1 SGHNT and CDR2 YYREEE (reference sequence).

V is TRBV3-1 (or the pseudogene TRBV3-2) and J is TRBJ1-4; D is unclear. The CDR3 consists of 16 residues. The germline CDR1 and CDR2 sequences are LGHDT and YNNKEL (reference sequence). Between the trimmed V and J ends, which lost 4 bases and 13 bases, there was a span of 25 bases. CDR3 sequence: CASSPQSGEPQTGLFF. In nucleotides, the CDR3 is TGTGCCAGCAGCCCTCAAAGCGGGGAGCCGCAAACGGGACTGTTTTTT.

V gene TRBV5-4 combines with J gene TRBJ2-3; weak D call: TRBD1 (5 bases). V lost 1 base and J 2 bases, leaving 8 bases between the germline ends. This CDR3 is 14 amino acids long. The V gene's germline CDR1 is SGHNT and CDR2 YYREEE (reference sequence). The CDR3, as DNA: TGTGCCAGCAGCTTGAGCAGGGCCACAGATACGCAGTATTTT. The encoded protein is CASSLSRATDTQYF.

The CDR3 bases are TGTGCCATCAGAGCGGGAGACGAGCAGTACTTC. Translating it yields CAIRAGDEQYF. The chain joins TRBV10-3 to TRBJ2-7; 8 nucleotides line up with TRBD2. With V trimmed by 6 bases and J by 5 bases, 0 bases remained unmatched. The germline CDR1 and CDR2 sequences are ENHRY and SYGVKD. The CDR3 extends over 11 amino acids.

The chain recombines TRBV9 with TRBJ1-3; D perhaps matches TRBD1 (5 bases). This CDR3 spans 15 amino acids. Germline V lookup: CDR1 SGDLS, CDR2 YYNGEE. Deletions cut 1 base from V and 0 bases from J, with 8 bases between. The CDR3 DNA sequence: TGTGCCAGCAGCGTAACAGGTAACTCTGGAAACACCATATATTTT. This encodes CASSVTGNSGNTIYF. The full variable domain, with the rest looked up from reference TRBV9 and TRBJ1-3, is DSGVTQTPKHLITATGQRVTLRCSPRSGDLSVYWYQQSLDQGLQFLIQYYNGEERAKGNILERFSAQQFPDLHSELNLSSLELGDSALYFCASSVTGNSGNTIYFGEGSWLTVV.

This clone showed up just once. V usage is TRBV6-2 or TRBV6-3 and J usage is TRBJ1-1; tentative D call: TRBD1 (6 bases). Germline V lookup: CDR1 MNHEY, CDR2 SVGEGT. CDR3 length: 15 amino acids. Trimming pared 2 bases from V and 1 base from J, leaving 11 bases between. The DNA of the CDR3 is TGTGCCAGCAGTTACCGGGGACACTCGAACACTGAAGCTTTCTTT. This sequence encodes CASSYRGHSNTEAFF.